This is a list of T cell receptor beta chains from one sample in a study of CD8+ T cells in alopecia areata. Measured with immunoSEQ multiplex PCR; TCRdb has only the in-frame clones, and not every one. Among 150,000 or so clones listed, about 50% were seen once. The sequenced sample was CD8+ T cells sorted from blood, obtained at week 0. Receptors originate from a human donor with alopecia areata. Each CDR3 is given with its conserved first and last residue. Each record gives: V gene, D gene, clone size, J gene, CDR3 protein, CDR3 DNA. D genes are given only for firm matches. Expanded clones are given a class, and other clones once, few, many or no size at all.

V: TRBV30; D: NA; size: once; J: TRBJ2-3; CDR3: CAWSAGFDTDTQYF; DNA: TGTGCCTGGAGTGCCGGATTCGACACAGATACGCAGTATTTT
V: TRBV19; D: TRBD2; size: few; J: TRBJ2-3; CDR3: CASSLAGADTQYF; DNA: TGTGCCAGTAGTCTAGCGGGGGCAGATACGCAGTATTTT
V: TRBV15; D: TRBD1; size: NA; J: TRBJ1-5; CDR3: CATSRIPQRDSNQPQHF; DNA: TGTGCCACCAGCAGAATACCTCAGCGGGACAGTAATCAGCCCCAGCATTTT
V: TRBV2; D: NA; size: NA; J: TRBJ2-5; CDR3: CASSEALEARKETQYF; DNA: TGTGCCAGCAGTGAAGCGCTTGAGGCGCGCAAAGAGACCCAGTACTTC
V: TRBV15; D: NA; size: NA; J: TRBJ1-4; CDR3: CATSSSSGNEKLFF; DNA: TGTGCCACCAGCAGTTCCTCGGGGAATGAAAAACTGTTTTTT
V: TRBV4-3; D: NA; size: once; J: TRBJ1-5; CDR3: CASSQGRSFIQPQHF; DNA: TGCGCCAGCAGCCAAGGCAGGAGTTTTATACAGCCCCAGCATTTT
V: TRBV14; D: TRBD1; size: once; J: TRBJ2-5; CDR3: CASSQGTGTQETQYF; DNA: TGTGCCAGCAGCCAGGGGACAGGGACCCAAGAGACCCAGTACTTC
V: TRBV2; D: TRBD2; size: NA; J: TRBJ2-3; CDR3: CASSEASGGAADTQYF; DNA: TGTGCCAGCAGTGAAGCTAGCGGGGGGGCAGCAGATACGCAGTATTTT
V: TRBV29-1; D: NA; size: few; J: TRBJ2-1; CDR3: CSVEDHPGLNEQFF; DNA: TGCAGCGTTGAAGATCACCCAGGGTTAAATGAGCAGTTCTTC
V: TRBV27; D: TRBD1; size: NA; J: TRBJ2-4; CDR3: CASSLSLGTGNIQYF; DNA: TGTGCCAGCAGTTTATCCCTCGGGACAGGGAACATTCAGTACTTC
V: TRBV2; D: NA; size: few; J: TRBJ2-1; CDR3: CATVGLDNEQFF; DNA: TGTGCCACCGTCGGACTCGACAATGAGCAGTTCTTC
V: TRBV5-1; D: NA; size: NA; J: TRBJ2-7; CDR3: CASSTEETYEQYF; DNA: TGCGCCAGCAGTACCGAGGAGACCTACGAGCAGTACTTC
V: TRBV19; D: NA; size: NA; J: TRBJ1-5; CDR3: CASSWALNQPQHF; DNA: TGTGCCAGTAGTTGGGCCTTAAATCAGCCCCAGCATTTT
V: TRBV11-2; D: NA; size: NA; J: TRBJ2-7; CDR3: CASSLAGNSLEQYF; DNA: TGTGCCAGCAGCTTGGCGGGAAATAGTCTGGAGCAGTACTTC
V: TRBV30; D: NA; size: NA; J: TRBJ1-1; CDR3: CAWSGAEAFF; DNA: TGTGCCTGGAGCGGGGCAGAAGCTTTCTTT
V: TRBV6-6; D: NA; size: NA; J: TRBJ1-2; CDR3: CASSYSGGEPGYTF; DNA: TGTGCCAGCAGTTACTCAGGAGGAGAACCAGGCTACACCTTC
V: TRBV5-6; D: NA; size: few; J: TRBJ1-5; CDR3: CASSLEQASVEPQHF; DNA: TGTGCCAGCAGCTTGGAACAGGCGTCCGTAGAGCCCCAGCATTTT
V: TRBV7-3; D: NA; size: NA; J: TRBJ2-3; CDR3: CASSLDSGTDTQYF; DNA: TGTGCCAGCAGCTTAGATTCGGGCACAGATACGCAGTATTTT
V: TRBV14; D: NA; size: NA; J: TRBJ1-1; CDR3: CASSQVSSMNTEAFF; DNA: TGTGCCAGCAGCCAAGTGTCCAGCATGAACACTGAAGCTTTCTTT
V: TRBV30; D: NA; size: NA; J: TRBJ1-1; CDR3: CAWSPLMNTEAFF; DNA: TGTGCCTGGAGCCCGCTTATGAACACTGAAGCTTTCTTT
V: TRBV27; D: TRBD2; size: NA; J: TRBJ2-2; CDR3: CASSSTSGGNTGELFF; DNA: TGTGCCAGCAGTTCGACTAGCGGGGGCAACACCGGGGAGCTGTTTTTT
V: TRBV30; D: NA; size: few; J: TRBJ1-1; CDR3: CACSDGGRWGPEAFF; DNA: TGTGCCTGCTCCGACGGGGGTCGGTGGGGTCCTGAAGCTTTCTTT
V: TRBV5-6; D: TRBD2; size: NA; J: TRBJ2-3; CDR3: CASSSGLVTDTQYF; DNA: TGTGCCAGCAGCTCGGGACTAGTTACAGATACGCAGTATTTT
V: TRBV14; D: NA; size: few; J: TRBJ2-3; CDR3: CASSLGRDTQYF; DNA: TGTGCCAGCAGCCTAGGGCGGGATACGCAGTATTTT
V: TRBV29-1; D: NA; size: NA; J: TRBJ1-1; CDR3: CSVVENTEAFF; DNA: TGCAGCGTTGTGGAGAACACTGAAGCTTTCTTT
V: TRBV9; D: NA; size: NA; J: TRBJ2-5; CDR3: CASSVDTQETQYF; DNA: TGTGCCAGCAGCGTAGACACTCAAGAGACCCAGTACTTC
V: TRBV27; D: NA; size: NA; J: TRBJ2-7; CDR3: CASKSGGQTYEQYF; DNA: TGTGCCAGCAAGTCTGGTGGACAGACGTACGAGCAGTACTTC
V: TRBV5-6; D: TRBD2; size: NA; J: TRBJ2-1; CDR3: CASSVETSGGAYNEQFF; DNA: TGTGCCAGCAGCGTGGAGACTAGCGGGGGCGCCTACAATGAGCAGTTCTTC
V: TRBV29-1; D: NA; size: NA; J: TRBJ2-5; CDR3: CSVEDFGDQETQYF; DNA: TGCAGCGTTGAAGATTTCGGGGACCAAGAGACCCAGTACTTC
V: TRBV4-3; D: NA; size: NA; J: TRBJ1-2; CDR3: CASSQDRQRDNYGYTF; DNA: TGCGCCAGCAGCCAAGATAGGCAGCGAGATAACTATGGCTACACCTTC
V: TRBV7-3; D: NA; size: few; J: TRBJ1-1; CDR3: CASSLRDPEGTEAFF; DNA: TGTGCCAGCAGCTTAAGGGACCCCGAAGGAACTGAAGCTTTCTTT
V: TRBV9; D: TRBD2; size: NA; J: TRBJ2-1; CDR3: CASSVARGGLVDEQFF; DNA: TGTGCCAGCAGCGTAGCCCGGGGGGGTTTGGTTGATGAGCAGTTCTTC
V: TRBV12-5; D: TRBD1; size: few; J: TRBJ2-7; CDR3: CASAPPETGGYEQYF; DNA: TGTGCTAGTGCTCCCCCCGAGACAGGGGGCTACGAGCAGTACTTC
V: TRBV30; D: NA; size: NA; J: TRBJ1-2; CDR3: CAWSPMGYGYTF; DNA: TGTGCCTGGAGTCCGATGGGCTATGGCTACACCTTC
V: TRBV19; D: NA; size: NA; J: TRBJ2-7; CDR3: CASSTGRVDEQYF; DNA: TGTGCCAGTAGTACTGGACGGGTTGACGAGCAGTACTTC
V: TRBV9; D: TRBD1; size: NA; J: TRBJ2-1; CDR3: CASSDVTGGQDNEQFF; DNA: TGTGCCAGCAGCGACGTGACAGGGGGCCAGGACAATGAGCAGTTCTTC
V: TRBV29-1; D: NA; size: NA; J: TRBJ2-2; CDR3: CSLHLPNTGELFF; DNA: TGCAGCCTCCATCTCCCGAACACCGGGGAGCTGTTTTTT
V: TRBV9; D: NA; size: NA; J: TRBJ2-2; CDR3: CASSNGGGGTGELFF; DNA: TGTGCCAGCAGCAACGGAGGCGGAGGAACCGGGGAGCTGTTTTTT
V: TRBV7-8; D: NA; size: NA; J: TRBJ1-5; CDR3: CASSKDSGQPQHF; DNA: TGTGCCAGCAGCAAGGACAGTGGACAGCCCCAGCATTTT
V: TRBV6-5; D: NA; size: once; J: TRBJ1-1; CDR3: CASSLQGRAAFF; DNA: TGTGCCAGCAGTTTACAGGGACGGGCAGCTTTCTTT
V: TRBV29-1; D: TRBD2; size: few; J: TRBJ2-7; CDR3: CSAEAGTSYEQYF; DNA: TGCAGCGCCGAAGCGGGGACCTCCTACGAGCAGTACTTC
V: TRBV9; D: NA; size: once; J: TRBJ2-3; CDR3: CASSVGTGTGADTQYF; DNA: TGTGCCAGCAGCGTAGGCACCGGGACCGGCGCAGATACGCAGTATTTT
V: TRBV30; D: NA; size: NA; J: TRBJ1-2; CDR3: CAWRTGLYGYTF; DNA: TGTGCCTGGAGGACAGGACTTTATGGCTACACCTTC
V: TRBV29-1; D: NA; size: few; J: TRBJ2-2; CDR3: CSVVPENTGELFF; DNA: TGCAGCGTTGTTCCCGAGAACACCGGGGAGCTGTTTTTT
V: TRBV6-6; D: NA; size: NA; J: TRBJ2-5; CDR3: CASSSRGETQYF; DNA: TGTGCCAGCAGTTCACGTGGGGAGACCCAGTACTTC
V: TRBV5-4; D: TRBD1; size: NA; J: TRBJ2-7; CDR3: CASSPGQGTYKQYF; DNA: TGTGCCAGCAGTCCGGGACAGGGCACCTACAAGCAGTACTTC
V: TRBV30; D: NA; size: NA; J: TRBJ2-1; CDR3: CAWSGLATGADEQFF; DNA: TGTGCCTGGAGCGGGTTAGCGACGGGGGCCGATGAGCAGTTCTTC
V: TRBV30; D: TRBD1; size: few; J: TRBJ1-1; CDR3: CAWTAGGNTEAFF; DNA: TGTGCCTGGACGGCAGGGGGGAACACTGAAGCTTTCTTT
V: TRBV5-1; D: TRBD1; size: NA; J: TRBJ2-7; CDR3: CASSYRGTDYEQYF; DNA: TGCGCCAGCAGTTACCGTGGGACAGACTACGAGCAGTACTTC
V: TRBV29-1; D: NA; size: NA; J: TRBJ1-4; CDR3: CSVGGSATNEKLFF; DNA: TGCAGCGTTGGGGGTTCGGCAACTAATGAAAAACTGTTTTTT
V: TRBV30; D: NA; size: NA; J: TRBJ1-1; CDR3: CAWRRTVNTEAFF; DNA: TGTGCCTGGAGGAGGACGGTGAACACTGAAGCTTTCTTT
V: TRBV9; D: NA; size: many; J: TRBJ2-3; CDR3: CASSAYRGLDTQYF; DNA: TGTGCCAGCAGCGCTTATCGCGGGCTAGATACGCAGTATTTT
V: TRBV29-1; D: NA; size: NA; J: TRBJ1-1; CDR3: CSVEDLAEGEAFF; DNA: TGCAGCGTTGAAGATCTTGCGGAGGGAGAAGCTTTCTTT
V: TRBV5-1; D: NA; size: NA; J: TRBJ2-6; CDR3: CASSSVVGDGSFSPGANVLTF; DNA: TGCGCCAGCAGCTCCGTAGTGGGGGACGGTTCGTTCTCCCCTGGGGCCAACGTCCTGACTTTC